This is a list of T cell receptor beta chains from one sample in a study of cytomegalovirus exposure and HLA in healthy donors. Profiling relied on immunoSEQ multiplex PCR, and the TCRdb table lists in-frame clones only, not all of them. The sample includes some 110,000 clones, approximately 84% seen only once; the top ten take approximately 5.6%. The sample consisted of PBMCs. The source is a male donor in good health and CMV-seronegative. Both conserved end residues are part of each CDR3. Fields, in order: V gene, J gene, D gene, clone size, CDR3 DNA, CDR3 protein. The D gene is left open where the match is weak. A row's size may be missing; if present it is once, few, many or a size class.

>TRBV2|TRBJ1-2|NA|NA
TGTGCCAGCACTGCGAGACAGGCCGCCTATGGCTACACCTTC
CASTARQAAYGYTF
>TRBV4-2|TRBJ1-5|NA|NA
TGTGCCAGCAGCCAAGAATACCAGGGGATAAGCAATCAGCCCCAGCATTTT
CASSQEYQGISNQPQHF
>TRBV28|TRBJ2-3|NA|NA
TGTGCCAGCAGTTACATAGCGGAGGGGAATACGCAGTATTTT
CASSYIAEGNTQYF
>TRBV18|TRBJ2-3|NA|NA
TGTGCCAGCTCGGCCACCCCAGATACGCAGTATTTT
CASSATPDTQYF
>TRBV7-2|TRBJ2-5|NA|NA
TGTGCCAGCAGCTTTTCTGGGGGCGGAGAGACCCAGTACTTC
CASSFSGGGETQYF
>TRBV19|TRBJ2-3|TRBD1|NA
TGTGCCAGTAGGGAAACCGGGACAGGAGCAAAAGATACGCAGTATTTT
CASRETGTGAKDTQYF
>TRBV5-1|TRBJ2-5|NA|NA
TGCGCCAGCAGCTCGGGTTCGCTTCCAGAGACCCAGTACTTC
CASSSGSLPETQYF
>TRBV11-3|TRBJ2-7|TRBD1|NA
TGTGCCAGCAGCTTAGAACAGGGGTTGTCCTACGAGCAGTACTTC
CASSLEQGLSYEQYF
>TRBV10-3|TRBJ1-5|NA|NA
TGTGCCATCAAGTCTCAGGGCGATCAGCCCCAGCATTTT
CAIKSQGDQPQHF
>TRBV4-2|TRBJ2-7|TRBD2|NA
TGTGCCAGCAGCGAGGGGGGTTCGGGACTAGCGGGATACGAGCAGTACTTC
CASSEGGSGLAGYEQYF
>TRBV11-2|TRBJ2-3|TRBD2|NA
TGTGCCAGCAGCCGCGGACTAGCGGGAGGGCCCAGGTCAGCAGATACGCAGTATTTT
CASSRGLAGGPRSADTQYF
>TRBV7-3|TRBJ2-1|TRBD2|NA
TGTGCCAGCAGCCCCAGTCCGGGACTAGCGGGTAATAGCGATGAGCAGTTCTTC
CASSPSPGLAGNSDEQFF
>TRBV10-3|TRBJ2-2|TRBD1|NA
TGTGCCATTCGAAGACAGGGGGTTGTAACCGGGGAGCTGTTTTTT
CAIRRQGVVTGELFF
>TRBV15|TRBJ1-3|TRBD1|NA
TGTGCCACCAGCACGGACAGGGCGGGAAACACCATATATTTT
CATSTDRAGNTIYF
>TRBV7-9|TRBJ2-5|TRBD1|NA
TGTGCCAGCAGCTTAGGGACAGGCCAAGAGACCCAGTACTTC
CASSLGTGQETQYF
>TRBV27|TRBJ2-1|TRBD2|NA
TGTGCCAGCAGTCGAGCTACTAGCGAGCCCTACAATGAGCAGTTCTTC
CASSRATSEPYNEQFF
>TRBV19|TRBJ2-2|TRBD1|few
TGTGCCAGTAGTATTATAGGGGGCACGAACACCGGGGAGCTGTTTTTT
CASSIIGGTNTGELFF
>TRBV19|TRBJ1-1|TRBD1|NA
TGTGCCAGTAGTAGTGGGACAGAGCACACTGAAGCTTTCTTT
CASSSGTEHTEAFF
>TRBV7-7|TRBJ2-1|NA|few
TGTGCTAGCAGCCCCGGCGGCTACAATGAGCAGTTCTTC
CASSPGGYNEQFF
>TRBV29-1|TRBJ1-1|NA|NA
TGCAGCGTTGACCTAATATACTCCCGAGCGGGGGCTTTCTTT
CSVDLIYSRAGAFF
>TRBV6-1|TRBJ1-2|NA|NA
TGTGCCAGCCGGGAGAACTATGGCTACACCTTC
CASRENYGYTF
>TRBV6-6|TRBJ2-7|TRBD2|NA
TGTGCCAGCAGTTACGGAAGCGGGAGGGGGTACGAGCAGTACTTC
CASSYGSGRGYEQYF
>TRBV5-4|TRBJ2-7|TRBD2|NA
TGTGCCAGCAGCTTACCGGGACTAGCGGTCTACGAGCAGTACTTC
CASSLPGLAVYEQYF
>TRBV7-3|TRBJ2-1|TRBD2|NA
TGTGCCAGCAGTCTAGCGGGAGGGTCGTTCAATGAGCAGTTCTTC
CASSLAGGSFNEQFF
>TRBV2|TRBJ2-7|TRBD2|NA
TGTGCCAGCAGTACGGGACTAGCGGGAGCCTACTCCTACGAGCAGTACTTC
CASSTGLAGAYSYEQYF
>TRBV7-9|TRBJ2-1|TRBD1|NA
TGTGCCAGCAGCTTAGTGGCCAGGGGGCTCTCCTACAATGAGCAGTTCTTC
CASSLVARGLSYNEQFF
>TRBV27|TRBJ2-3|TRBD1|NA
TGTGCCAGCAGTTTCTCCTCGGGACAGGGTGAATTTACGCAGTATTTT
CASSFSSGQGEFTQYF
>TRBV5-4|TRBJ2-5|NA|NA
TGTGCCAGCAGCCGACGGGGACTCCAAGAGACCCAGTACTTC
CASSRRGLQETQYF
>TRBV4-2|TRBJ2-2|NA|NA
TGTGCCAGCGTGACAGCCCCAAACACCGGGGAGCTGTTTTTT
CASVTAPNTGELFF
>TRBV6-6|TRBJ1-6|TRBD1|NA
TGTGCCAGCACCACTTGGACAGGGGACACGGATTCACCCCTCCACTTT
CASTTWTGDTDSPLHF
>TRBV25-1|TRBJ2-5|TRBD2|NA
TGTGCCAGCAGTTCTGGACTAGCGGGAGACCAAGAGACCCAGTACTTC
CASSSGLAGDQETQYF
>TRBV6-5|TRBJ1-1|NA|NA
TGTGCCAGCAGGCGGTCGGCGGGTACTGAAGCTTTCTTT
CASRRSAGTEAFF
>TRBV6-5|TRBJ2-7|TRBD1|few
TGTGCCAGCAGTTACGGGACAGGGACGGGCGAGCAGTACTTC
CASSYGTGTGEQYF
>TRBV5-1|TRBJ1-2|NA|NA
TGCGCCAGCAGCCCTTCAGCGGGGTTCTATGGCTACACCTTC
CASSPSAGFYGYTF
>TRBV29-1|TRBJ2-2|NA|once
TGCAGCGTTGTTTGGCCGAACACCGGGGAGCTGTTTTTT
CSVVWPNTGELFF
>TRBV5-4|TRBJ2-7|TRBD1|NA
TGTGCCAGCAGCTTCAGAGACAGGGTCTCCGAGCAGTACTTC
CASSFRDRVSEQYF
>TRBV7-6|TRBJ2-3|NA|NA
TGTGCCAGCAGCTTAGCGCACGGAGATACGCAGTATTTT
CASSLAHGDTQYF